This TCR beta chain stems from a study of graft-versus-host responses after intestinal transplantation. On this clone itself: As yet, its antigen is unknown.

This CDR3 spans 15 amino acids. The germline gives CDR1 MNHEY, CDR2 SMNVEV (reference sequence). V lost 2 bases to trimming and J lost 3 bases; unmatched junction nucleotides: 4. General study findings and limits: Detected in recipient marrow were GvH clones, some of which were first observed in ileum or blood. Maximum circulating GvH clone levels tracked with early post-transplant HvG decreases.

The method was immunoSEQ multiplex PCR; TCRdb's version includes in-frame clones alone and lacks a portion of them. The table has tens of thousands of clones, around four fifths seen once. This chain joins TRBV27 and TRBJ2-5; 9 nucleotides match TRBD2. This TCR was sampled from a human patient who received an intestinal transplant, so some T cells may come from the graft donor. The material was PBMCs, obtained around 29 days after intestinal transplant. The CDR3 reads CASSLGLARKETQYF. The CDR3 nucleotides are TGTGCCAGCAGTTTAGGACTAGCGCGAAAAGAGACCCAGTACTTC.